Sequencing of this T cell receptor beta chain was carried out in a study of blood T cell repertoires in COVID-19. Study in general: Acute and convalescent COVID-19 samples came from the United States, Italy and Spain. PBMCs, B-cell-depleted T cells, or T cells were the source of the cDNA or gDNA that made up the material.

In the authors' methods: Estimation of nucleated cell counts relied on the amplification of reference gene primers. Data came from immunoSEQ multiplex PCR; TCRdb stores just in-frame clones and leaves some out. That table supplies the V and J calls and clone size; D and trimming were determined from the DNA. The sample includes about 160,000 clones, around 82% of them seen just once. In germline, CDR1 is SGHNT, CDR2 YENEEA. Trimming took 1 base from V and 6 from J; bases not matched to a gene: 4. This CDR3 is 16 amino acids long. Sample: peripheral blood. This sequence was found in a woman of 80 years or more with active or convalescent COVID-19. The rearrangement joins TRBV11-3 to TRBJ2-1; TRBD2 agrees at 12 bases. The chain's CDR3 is CASSLVLAGGPNEQFF. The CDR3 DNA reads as TGTGCCAGCAGCTTAGTTCTAGCGGGAGGGCCCAATGAGCAGTTCTTC.